The present entry profiles one T cell receptor beta chain with its context. The data were obtained in a study of blood T cell repertoires in COVID-19. As for the study in general: COVID-19 samples collected from the United States, Italy and Spain covered acute and convalescent phases. From T cells, B-cell-depleted T cells, or PBMCs came the material, which was cDNA or gDNA.

Germline CDR1 is SQVTM and CDR2 is ANQGSEA. V shed 7 bases, J shed 1 base, and the junction held 9 bases outside the gene matches. CDR3 size: 15 residues. TCRdb's table, derived via immunoSEQ multiplex PCR, lists solely in-frame clones and lacks some. The table lists roughly 120,000 clones, around 87% of them singletons. The specimen sequenced was peripheral blood. The genes are TRBV29-1 and TRBJ2-7, with 11 bases fitting TRBD1. The TCR comes from a human donor in a cohort sampled during active COVID-19. The CDR3 spells CSGKTGTGGSYEQYF. The CDR3 nucleotides are TGCAGCGGGAAGACCGGGACAGGGGGTTCCTACGAGCAGTACTTC.